These 19 T cell receptor beta chains share one sample of origin, sequenced in a study of cytomegalovirus exposure and HLA in healthy donors. TCRdb's table, derived via immunoSEQ multiplex PCR, lists solely in-frame clones and lacks some. The repertoire consists of around 54,000 clones, with roughly 89% occurring once and the leading ten covering roughly 8.4%. Sequenced sample: PBMCs. These receptors all stem from a woman between 18 and 30 years old in good health and CMV-seropositive.

The J gene is TRBJ2-3, the V gene TRBV27, with a possible D match to TRBD2 (6 bases). With 3 bases removed from V and 1 base from J, the gap between germline ends came to 14 bases. This CDR3 spans 16 amino acids. The germline CDR1 and CDR2 sequences are MNHEY and SMNVEV (reference sequence). The CDR3 sequence: CASSFRGPGGTDTQYF. The DNA of the CDR3 is TGTGCCAGCAGTTTCCGCGGGCCGGGGGGCACAGATACGCAGTATTTT.

This chain links TRBV9 with TRBJ2-1, with 8 bases lining up with TRBD1. V lost 2 bases to trimming and J lost 5 bases; unmatched junction nucleotides: 9. CDR1 is SGDLS and CDR2 is YYNGEE in the germline V gene. The CDR3 runs 16 residues. The DNA of the CDR3 is TGTGCCAGCAGCGTGAGCACAGGGGGGTCAGACAATGAGCAGTTCTTC. Its translation is CASSVSTGGSDNEQFF.

The J gene is TRBJ1-1, the V gene TRBV7-3; the D is unclear. V lost 6 bases and J 7 bases, leaving 15 bases between the germline ends. This CDR3 is built from 13 residues. CDR1 is SGHTA and CDR2 is FQGTGA in the germline V gene. DNA of the CDR3: TGTGCCAGCAGTGTGGAGGGAGTAGGTGAAGCTTTCTTT. Translated, it gives CASSVEGVGEAFF.

The rearrangement uses TRBV19 and TRBJ1-2, with 8 bases aligning to TRBD1. The germline gives CDR1 LNHDA, CDR2 SQIVND (reference sequence). V shed 6 bases and J 4 bases; nucleotides not matched to a gene: 4. This CDR3 is built from 13 residues. The chain's CDR3 is CASSGTGGYGYTF. In nucleotides, the CDR3 is TGTGCCAGTAGCGGTACAGGGGGCTATGGCTACACCTTC.

The chain is built from TRBV5-4 and TRBJ2-2, with 8 bases identical to TRBD1. This CDR3 is built from 15 residues. Germline CDR1 and CDR2: SGHNT and YYREEE (reference sequence). V gave up 1 base and J gave up 5 bases; unmatched junction bases: 4. The CDR3 DNA is TGTGCCAGCAGCTTGTGGCAGGGGGCTACCGGGGAGCTGTTTTTT. Residues: CASSLWQGATGELFF.

The chain employs TRBV6-1 and TRBJ2-7; D not resolved. The V end lost 5 bases, the J end lost 4 bases, and 6 bases lay between the germline ends. This CDR3 region has 11 residues. Looked up from germline, CDR1 is MNHNS and CDR2 is SASEGT. CDR3 sequence reads: CASSYLYEQYF. CDR3 in DNA: TGTGCCAGCAGTTACCTATACGAGCAGTACTTC.

This chain connects TRBV2 to TRBJ2-7; D may be TRBD2 (6 bases). V dropped 1 base and J dropped 0 bases, with 16 bases sitting between them. Germline values: CDR1 SNHLY, CDR2 FYNNEI. The CDR3 runs to 17 residues. The CDR3 loop reads CASSEEVIQGGSYEQYF. The DNA of the CDR3 is TGTGCCAGCAGTGAAGAGGTCATCCAGGGAGGCTCCTACGAGCAGTACTTC.

The chain uses TRBV7-6 and TRBJ2-3; TRBD1 might be the D (5 bases). The germline CDR1 and CDR2 sequences are SGHVS and FNYEAQ. The CDR3 is made up of 15 amino acids. The V and J ends lost 1 base and 5 bases respectively, with 13 bases between them. CDR3: CASSLEGFFRDTQYF. The DNA for the CDR3 is TGTGCCAGCAGCTTAGAGGGGTTCTTTAGAGATACGCAGTATTTT.

The chain uses TRBV5-4 and TRBJ2-1; 7 bases are shared with TRBD2. This CDR3 comprises 15 residues. The junction had 7 bases not matched to a gene; V was cut back by 6 bases and J by 1 base. CDR1 and CDR2 from the germline V gene are SGHNT and YYREEE (reference sequence). The CDR3 DNA reads as TGTGCCAGCACCGTGAGCGGGAATTCCTACAATGAGCAGTTCTTC. Protein sequence: CASTVSGNSYNEQFF.

V and J are TRBV5-4 and TRBJ2-6; D possibly corresponds to TRBD1 (5 bases). Germline values: CDR1 SGHNT, CDR2 YYREEE (reference sequence). CDR3 length: 17 residues. V lost 0 bases, J lost 2 bases, and 12 bases lay in between. CDR3: CASSLGGLGPGANVLTF. CDR3 DNA: TGTGCCAGCAGCTTGGGGGGCTTGGGCCCTGGGGCCAACGTCCTGACTTTC.

The chain combines TRBV10-1 with TRBJ1-6, with D perhaps TRBD1 (6 bases). The germline V and J ends were trimmed by 4 bases and 7 bases, with 8 bases remaining between them. Germline lookup yields CDR1 WNHNN and CDR2 SYGVQD (reference sequence). The CDR3 is 13 residues long. The CDR3 coding sequence is TGCGCCAGCAGTGTTCAGGGGAATTCACCCCTCCACTTT. This translates into CASSVQGNSPLHF.

This sequence joins TRBV6-5 and TRBJ2-1; 8 bases map to TRBD2. The germline V gene encodes CDR1 MNHEY and CDR2 SVGAGI. V shed 2 bases and J 10 bases; nucleotides not matched to a gene: 10. There are 15 residues in the CDR3. CDR3 nucleotide sequence: TGTGCCAGCAGTTACCCCCGGGGGGGCCTTTGGGAGCAGTTCTTC. Translating gives CASSYPRGGLWEQFF.

The chain joins TRBV27 to TRBJ1-5; 9 bases fit TRBD1. This CDR3 has 15 residues. V lost 6 bases and J lost 6; bases outside the gene matches: 9. Germline loops: CDR1 MNHEY, CDR2 SMNVEV (reference sequence). CDR3 sequence reads: CASSPRGQGIQPQHF. The CDR3 nucleotides read TGTGCCAGCAGCCCTCGAGGACAGGGGATTCAGCCCCAGCATTTT.

J is TRBJ2-3 and V is TRBV18, with 13 bases that match TRBD2. From germline, CDR1 is KGHSH and CDR2 LQKENI. Germline trimming cut 4 bases from V and 0 bases from J; bases unmatched to any gene: 1. There are 16 residues in the CDR3. The CDR3 nucleotides are TGTGCCAGCTCACTGGGACTAGCGGGGAGCACAGATACGCAGTATTTT. It encodes CASSLGLAGSTDTQYF. Full variable domain (remainder filled in from reference TRBV18 and TRBJ2-3): NAGVMQNPRHLVRRRGQEARLRCSPMKGHSHVYWYRQLPEEGLKFMVYLQKENIIDESGMPKERFSAEFPKEGPSILRIQQVVRGDSAAYFCASSLGLAGSTDTQYFGPGTRLTVL.

This clone was recorded once. The genes are TRBV7-8 and TRBJ2-7; D is undetermined. Germline CDR1 SGHVS, CDR2 FQNEAQ. V lost 0 bases and J 0 bases, leaving 9 bases between the germline ends. This CDR3 comprises 15 residues. CDR3 DNA: TGTGCCAGCAGCTTAGCGGATCAGGTCTCCTACGAGCAGTACTTC. Residues: CASSLADQVSYEQYF.

This clone showed up just a few times. V gene TRBV27 combines with J gene TRBJ1-6, with TRBD1 identical over 7 bases. V trimming: 6 bases; J trimming: 14 bases; junction bases outside the gene matches: 10. Germline assignment: CDR1 MNHEY and CDR2 SMNVEV (reference sequence). This CDR3 comprises 13 residues. The CDR3 region has the DNA TGTGCCAGCAGATATATAAACAGGGGTTCCCTCCACTTT. As protein: CASRYINRGSLHF.

The chain recombines TRBV4-3 with TRBJ2-3; the D is unclear. Germline V CDR1 and CDR2: LGHNA, YSLEER. CDR3 size: 14 residues. Trimming shortened V by 0 bases and J by 3 bases, and 7 bases separated the two germline ends. As DNA, the CDR3 is TGCGCCAGCAGCCAAGATTCAGGAACAGATACGCAGTATTTT. This gives the protein CASSQDSGTDTQYF.

This clone was detected once. The chain is built from TRBV28 and TRBJ2-1; D is possibly TRBD2 (5 bases). Germline lookup yields CDR1 MDHEN and CDR2 SYDVKM. This CDR3 is built from 14 residues. V lost 6 bases and J lost 4, with 13 bases in between. The CDR3 DNA reads as TGTGCCAGCAGCCCAAGTCGGGAATACAATGAGCAGTTCTTC. It codes for CASSPSREYNEQFF.

V is TRBV6-1 and J is TRBJ2-1, with TRBD1 matching 8 bases. Per germline, CDR1 MNHNS and CDR2 SASEGT. The CDR3 spans 14 residues. Germline trimming cut 6 bases from V and 7 bases from J; bases unmatched to any gene: 8. CDR3 sequence reads: CASRLRTGSNEQFF. The CDR3, as DNA: TGTGCCAGCAGGCTCCGGACAGGGTCGAATGAGCAGTTCTTC.